These 6 T cell receptor beta chains came from one sample sequenced in a study of blood T cells in healthy people across ages. Primed by a sample-barcoded 5' primer and a J-beta primer mix, a second PCR proceeded for about 6 to 12 cycles. One entry per CDR3 protein results from TCRdb running MiXCR on the 5' RACE reads. The sample lists about 1.1 million distinct CDR3 sequences; more than 30% were seen once. Sample: blood. The receptors come from a man aged 18 to 35 in good health.

The rearrangement links TRBV6-2 or TRBV6-3 to TRBJ2-7, with D possibly being TRBD1 (6 bases). CDR1 and CDR2 from the germline V gene are MNHEY and SVGEGT. The CDR3 extends over 16 amino acids. Trimming removed 5 bases at V and 2 bases at J, with 19 bases between. CDR3 in amino acids: CASSTSGTPTTYEQYF. The CDR3 DNA sequence: TGTGCCAGCAGTACATCCGGGACACCAACCACCTACGAGCAGTACTTC.

This clonotype was observed a few times. The genes are TRBV27 and TRBJ1-1; D remains unclear. Germline V CDR1 and CDR2: MNHEY, SMNVEV (reference sequence). The CDR3 is 14 amino acids. Between the trimmed V and J ends, which lost 3 bases and 1 base, there was a span of 9 bases. The DNA of the CDR3 is TGTGCCAGCAGTTTCTCGATATGGAACACTGAAGCTTTCTTT. Translating gives CASSFSIWNTEAFF.

J is TRBJ1-3 and V is TRBV29-1; D not resolved. Germline loops: CDR1 SQVTM, CDR2 ANQGSEA. The germline V and J ends were trimmed by 6 bases and 2 bases, with 14 bases remaining between them. The CDR3 is 14 residues long. In DNA, the CDR3 is TGCAGCGTGGAACCCAGGTTGGCTGGAAACACCATATATTTT. Translation gives CSVEPRLAGNTIYF.

V usage is TRBV5-1 and J usage is TRBJ2-2; TRBD1 matches 8 bases. V trimming: 7 bases; J trimming: 0 bases; junction bases outside the gene matches: 5. The germline V gene encodes CDR1 SGHRS and CDR2 YFSETQ. This CDR3 is built from 15 residues. Here the CDR3 DNA reads TGCGCCAGCGCCGTACAGGGGGCGAACACCGGGGAGCTGTTTTTT. It is translated as CASAVQGANTGELFF.

This clonotype was detected a few times. J is TRBJ2-1 and V is TRBV5-1, with 9 bases fitting TRBD2. Germline trimming cut 0 bases from V and 5 bases from J; bases unmatched to any gene: 9. Looked up from germline, CDR1 is SGHRS and CDR2 is YFSETQ. The CDR3 extends over 17 amino acids. The CDR3 loop is CASSLGSLAGPNNEQFF. The CDR3, as DNA: TGCGCCAGCAGCTTGGGGTCCCTAGCGGGGCCCAACAATGAGCAGTTCTTC.

This clonotype occurred a few times. This chain links TRBV10-3 with TRBJ2-2; 9 nucleotides line up with TRBD2. The germline V gene encodes CDR1 ENHRY and CDR2 SYGVKD. The CDR3 loop spans 15 amino acids. V trimming: 0 bases; J trimming: 5 bases; junction bases outside the gene matches: 1. This chain's CDR3 is CAISESSGGTGELFF. Here the CDR3 DNA reads TGTGCCATCAGTGAGTCTAGCGGGGGAACCGGGGAGCTGTTTTTT.